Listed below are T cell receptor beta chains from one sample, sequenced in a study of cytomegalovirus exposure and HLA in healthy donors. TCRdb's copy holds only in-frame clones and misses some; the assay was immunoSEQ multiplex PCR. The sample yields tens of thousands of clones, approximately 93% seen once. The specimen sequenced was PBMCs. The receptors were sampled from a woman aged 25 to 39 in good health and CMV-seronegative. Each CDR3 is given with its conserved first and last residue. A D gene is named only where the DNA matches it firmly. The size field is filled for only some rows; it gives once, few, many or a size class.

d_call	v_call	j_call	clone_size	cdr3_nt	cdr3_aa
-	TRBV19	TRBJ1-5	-	TGTGCCAGTAGATTAGCTTTAGGGACAAAAGTTTCAAGCAATCAGCCCCAGCATTTT	CASRLALGTKVSSNQPQHF
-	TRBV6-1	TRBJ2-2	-	TGTGCCAGCAGACACCTGAACACCGGGGAGCTGTTTTTT	CASRHLNTGELFF
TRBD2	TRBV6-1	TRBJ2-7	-	TGTGCCAGCAATGAAGAAGGCGGGAGCTCCTACGAGCAGTACTTC	CASNEEGGSSYEQYF
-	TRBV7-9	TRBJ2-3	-	TGTGCCAGCAGCTTAAGGGGGGGTACAGATACGCAGTATTTT	CASSLRGGTDTQYF
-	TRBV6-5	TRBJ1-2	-	TGTGCCAGCAGTTACGCACAGGATCGGCCCTACTATGGCTACACCTTC	CASSYAQDRPYYGYTF
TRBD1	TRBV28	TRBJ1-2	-	TGTGCCAGCAGCGATGGGGACAGGGCGAGCTATGGCTACACCTTC	CASSDGDRASYGYTF
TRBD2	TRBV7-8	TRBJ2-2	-	TGTGCCAGCAGCTTTTACCTAGCGGGAGGGGTACGCAACGGGGAGCTGTTTTTT	CASSFYLAGGVRNGELFF
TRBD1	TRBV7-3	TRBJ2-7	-	TGTGCCAGCAGCCCGGGACAGCCCTACGAGCAGTACTTC	CASSPGQPYEQYF
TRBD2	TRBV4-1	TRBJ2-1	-	TGCGCCAGCAGCCAAGCTGGGGCGGGAGGGCCCGATGAGCAGTTCTTC	CASSQAGAGGPDEQFF
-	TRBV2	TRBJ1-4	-	TGTGCCAGCAGAAGTACAGAAGCGGATGAAAAACTGTTTTTT	CASRSTEADEKLFF
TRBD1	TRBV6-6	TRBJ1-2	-	TGTGCCGCCACGGGACAGGGGAACTATGGCTACACCTTC	CAATGQGNYGYTF
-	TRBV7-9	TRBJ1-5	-	TGTGCCAGGGGAGGGGGGGTAATTCAGCCCCAGCATTTT	CARGGGVIQPQHF
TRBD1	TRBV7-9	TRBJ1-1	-	TGTGCCAGCAGCCTCGGGACAGGGGCGCCCCCGAACACTGAAGCTTTCTTT	CASSLGTGAPPNTEAFF
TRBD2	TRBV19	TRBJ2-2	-	TGTGCCAGTAGTATAGTTAGCGGGAGGCCGAACACCGGGGAGCTGTTTTTT	CASSIVSGRPNTGELFF
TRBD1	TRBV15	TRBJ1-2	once	TGTGCCACCAGCAGAGATTGGGGACAGGATCTTTATGGCTACACCTTC	CATSRDWGQDLYGYTF
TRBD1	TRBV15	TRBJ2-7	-	TGTGCCACCAGCAGAGTGGGGACAGCCTTCTACGAGCAGTACTTC	CATSRVGTAFYEQYF
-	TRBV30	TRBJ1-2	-	TGTGCCTGGAGGGGAGACGGCTACACCTTC	CAWRGDGYTF
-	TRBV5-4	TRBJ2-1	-	TGTGCCAGCACCCTGGGGTCCGGGAGCAGTTACAATGAGCAGTTCTTC	CASTLGSGSSYNEQFF
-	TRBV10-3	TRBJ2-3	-	TGTGCCATCAGTGAGTCTCAGGGCGGCCCAGATACGCAGTATTTT	CAISESQGGPDTQYF
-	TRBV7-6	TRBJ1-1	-	TGTGCCAGCAGCTTAGCTCCGGGGAACACTGAAGCTTTCTTT	CASSLAPGNTEAFF
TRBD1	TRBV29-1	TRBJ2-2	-	TGCAGCGTTCCCATAGACAGGGCCGCCCCCGGGGAGCTGTTTTTT	CSVPIDRAAPGELFF
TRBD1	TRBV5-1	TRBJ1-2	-	TGCGCCAGCAGCACCGGACAGGGGGCAGGGGGAAACTATGGCTACACCTTC	CASSTGQGAGGNYGYTF
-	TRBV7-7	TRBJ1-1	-	TGTGCTAGCAGCTTGGCGGAGAACACTGAAGCTTTCTTT	CASSLAENTEAFF
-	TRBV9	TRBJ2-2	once	TGTGCCAGCAGCGTAGGCCCAGGCACCGGGGAGCTGTTTTTT	CASSVGPGTGELFF
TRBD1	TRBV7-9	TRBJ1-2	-	TGTGCCAGCAGCTACGGACAGGGGGCTAGGGGCTACACCTTC	CASSYGQGARGYTF
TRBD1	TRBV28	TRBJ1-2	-	TGTGCCGGTAGGGACAGCCGTAACTATGGCTACACCTTC	CAGRDSRNYGYTF
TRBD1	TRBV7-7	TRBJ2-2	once	TGTGCTAGCAGCTTAGCAGGGGGCACCGGGGAGCTGTTTTTT	CASSLAGGTGELFF
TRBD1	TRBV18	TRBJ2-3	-	TGTGCCAGCTCACCAGGACGCTCGGACAGGGGAGGTTTT	CASSPGRSDRGGF